Sequencing of this T cell receptor beta chain was carried out in a study of blood T cells in healthy people across ages. Study observations and caveats: TCR beta diversity correlated strongly with naive T cell percentage.

Per-sample yields of isolated PBMCs were at least 6 million. Regarding this clonotype: Antigen unknown.

The use of a sample-barcoded 5' primer and a J-beta primer mix characterized a second PCR of roughly 6 to 11 cycles. CDR3-containing paired-end reads numbered at least 2.5 million in each sample. Using its own MiXCR run on the 5' RACE reads, TCRdb lists one record per CDR3 protein. The sample records over 1,500,000 distinct CDR3 sequences, 30% to 40% being singletons. The CDR3 extends over 16 amino acids. V was clipped by 5 bases and J by 4 bases; unmatched bases: 13. Germline assignment: CDR1 SGHTA and CDR2 FQGNSA. The source of this sequence is a human donor in good health. The rearrangement uses TRBV7-2 and TRBJ1-2; 7 positions match TRBD1. Sequencing was done on a sample of blood. This chain's CDR3 is CASSPTSGRGTYGYTF. The CDR3 nucleotides read TGTGCCAGCAGCCCAACGTCCGGCAGGGGGACCTATGGCTACACCTTC.